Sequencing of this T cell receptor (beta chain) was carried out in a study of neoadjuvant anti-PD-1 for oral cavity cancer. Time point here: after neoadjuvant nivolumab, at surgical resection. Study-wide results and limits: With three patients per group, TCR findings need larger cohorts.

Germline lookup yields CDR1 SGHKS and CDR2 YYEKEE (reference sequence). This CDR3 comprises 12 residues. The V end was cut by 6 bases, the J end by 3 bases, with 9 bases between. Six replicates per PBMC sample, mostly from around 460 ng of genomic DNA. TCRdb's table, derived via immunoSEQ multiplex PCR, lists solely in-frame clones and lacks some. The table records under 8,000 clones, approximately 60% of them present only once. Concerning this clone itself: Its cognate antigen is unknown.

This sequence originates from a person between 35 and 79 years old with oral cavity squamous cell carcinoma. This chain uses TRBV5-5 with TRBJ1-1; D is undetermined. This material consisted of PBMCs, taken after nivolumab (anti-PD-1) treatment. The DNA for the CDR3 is TGTGCCAGCAAGCACGGGGACACTGAAGCTTTCTTT. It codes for CASKHGDTEAFF.